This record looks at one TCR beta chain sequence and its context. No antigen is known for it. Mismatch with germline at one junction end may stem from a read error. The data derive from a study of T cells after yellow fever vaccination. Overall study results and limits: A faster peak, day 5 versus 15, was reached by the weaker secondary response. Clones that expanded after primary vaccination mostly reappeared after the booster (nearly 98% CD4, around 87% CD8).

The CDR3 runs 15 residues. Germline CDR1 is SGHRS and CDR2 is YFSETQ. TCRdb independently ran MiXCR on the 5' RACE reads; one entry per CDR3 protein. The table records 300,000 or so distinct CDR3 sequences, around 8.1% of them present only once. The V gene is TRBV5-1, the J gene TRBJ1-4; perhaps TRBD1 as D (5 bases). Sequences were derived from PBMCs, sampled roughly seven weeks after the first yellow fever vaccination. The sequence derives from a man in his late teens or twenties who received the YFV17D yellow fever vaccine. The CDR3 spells CASSLAGGMGERLFF. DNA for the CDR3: TGCGCCAGCAGCTTGGCCGGGGGGATGGGTGAAAGACTGTTTTTT.